This entry lists 2 T cell receptor beta chains sequenced from one sample in a study of T cell responses to AZD1222 COVID-19 vaccine. Sequencing was performed with immunoSEQ multiplex PCR; in TCRdb, only in-frame clones are kept and a portion is missing. The data hold some 100,000 clones, with 88% observed a single time. Sequencing was performed on peripheral blood, taken on day 0 of MenACWY control vaccination. The receptors derive from an adult in good health.

The gene calls are TRBV4-1 and TRBJ1-5; 8 bases match TRBD1. Germline CDR1 is MGHRA and CDR2 is YSYEKL. The CDR3 contains 14 residues. Unmatched junction bases numbered 5, after V lost 4 bases and J lost 6 bases. As DNA, the CDR3 is TGCGCCAGCAGCCCAGGACAGGGAGGTCAGCCCCAGCATTTT. It translates to CASSPGQGGQPQHF.

The V call is TRBV7-9, the J call TRBJ2-2; either TRBD1 or TRBD2 may fit D (5 bases each). The CDR3 covers 15 residues. V was shortened by 2 bases and J by 6 bases, with 13 bases between the two germline ends. The V gene's germline CDR1 is SEHNR and CDR2 FQNEAQ (reference sequence). CDR3 in DNA: TGTGCCAGCAGCTTACCGGGGACGTTATCCGGGGAGCTGTTTTTT. Protein product: CASSLPGTLSGELFF. Supplemented by reference TRBV7-9 and TRBJ2-2, the full variable domain reads DTGVSQNPRHKITKRGQNVTFRCDPISEHNRLYWYRQTLGQGPEFLTYFQNEAQLEKSRLLSDRFSAERPKGSFSTLEIQRTEQGDSAMYLCASSLPGTLSGELFFGEGSRLTVL.